This is a list of T cell receptor beta chains from one sample in a study of blood T cells in healthy people across ages. MiXCR, run by TCRdb on the 5' RACE reads, gives a single entry per CDR3 protein. This sample has 780,000 or so distinct CDR3 sequences, with approximately 53% found just once. The sample taken for sequencing was blood. Receptors originate from a man older than 75 in good health. The CDR3 runs from the conserved cysteine through the conserved F or W. The D gene is left open where the match is weak. Not all rows give a size; the values are once, few, many and, for expanded clones, a class.

clone_size: -; d_call: TRBD1; v_call: TRBV7-9; j_call: TRBJ2-7; cdr3_aa: CASSTKGTGNEQYF; cdr3_nt: TGTGCCAGCAGCACTAAAGGGACAGGGAACGAGCAGTACTTC
clone_size: -; d_call: -; v_call: TRBV20-1; j_call: TRBJ2-3; cdr3_aa: CSARAQVENTQYF; cdr3_nt: TGCAGTGCTAGAGCCCAGGTGGAGAATACGCAGTATTTT
clone_size: -; d_call: -; v_call: TRBV20-1; j_call: TRBJ1-2; cdr3_aa: CSAPWLGGYTF; cdr3_nt: TGCAGTGCCCCCTGGTTAGGTGGCTACACCTTC
clone_size: few; d_call: -; v_call: TRBV7-9; j_call: TRBJ2-7; cdr3_aa: CASSLRTSYEQYF; cdr3_nt: TGTGCCAGCAGCTTAAGGACCTCGTACGAGCAGTACTTC
clone_size: few; d_call: -; v_call: TRBV7-8; j_call: TRBJ1-5; cdr3_aa: CASGYRAGNQPQHF; cdr3_nt: TGTGCCAGCGGGTACAGGGCGGGGAATCAGCCCCAGCATTTT
clone_size: few; d_call: -; v_call: TRBV21-1; j_call: TRBJ1-5; cdr3_aa: CASTEHQPQHF; cdr3_nt: TGTGCCAGCACCGAACATCAGCCCCAGCATTTT
clone_size: -; d_call: TRBD2; v_call: TRBV6-1; j_call: TRBJ2-7; cdr3_aa: CASSAPRGIKPSSYEQYF; cdr3_nt: TGTGCCAGCAGTGCCCCGCGGGGGATCAAGCCAAGCTCCTACGAGCAGTACTTC
clone_size: -; d_call: -; v_call: TRBV11-2; j_call: TRBJ2-4; cdr3_aa: CASSLRLVGIQYF; cdr3_nt: TGTGCCAGCAGCTTACGACTAGTCGGCATTCAGTACTTC
clone_size: -; d_call: -; v_call: TRBV7-9; j_call: TRBJ2-3; cdr3_aa: CASSLSQTHRYAYF; cdr3_nt: TGTGCCAGCAGCTTGAGTCAGACGCACAGATACGCGTATTTT
clone_size: few; d_call: TRBD2; v_call: TRBV6-4; j_call: TRBJ2-3; cdr3_aa: CASRTSGSLSDTQYF; cdr3_nt: TGTGCCAGCAGGACTAGCGGGAGCTTATCAGATACGCAGTATTTT
clone_size: few; d_call: -; v_call: TRBV6-2/TRBV6-3; j_call: TRBJ2-1; cdr3_aa: CASAVGLGEQFF; cdr3_nt: TGTGCCAGCGCGGTGGGACTCGGTGAGCAGTTCTTC
clone_size: few; d_call: -; v_call: TRBV20-1; j_call: TRBJ1-2; cdr3_aa: CSARGQSNYGYTF; cdr3_nt: TGCAGTGCTAGAGGGCAGAGCAACTATGGCTACACCTTC
clone_size: few; d_call: -; v_call: TRBV9; j_call: TRBJ2-7; cdr3_aa: CASSVGGREYEQYF; cdr3_nt: TGTGCCAGCAGCGTAGGGGGCAGGGAGTACGAGCAGTACTTC
clone_size: -; d_call: TRBD1; v_call: TRBV5-1; j_call: TRBJ1-4; cdr3_aa: CASSSGTVNEKLFF; cdr3_nt: TGCGCCAGCAGCTCCGGGACAGTTAATGAAAAACTGTTTTTT
clone_size: -; d_call: TRBD1; v_call: TRBV29-1; j_call: TRBJ1-2; cdr3_aa: CSVEGDRANYGYTF; cdr3_nt: TGCAGCGTTGAGGGGGACAGGGCTAACTATGGCTACACCTTC
clone_size: -; d_call: -; v_call: TRBV27; j_call: TRBJ2-7; cdr3_aa: CASSLSLGRGDEQYF; cdr3_nt: TGTGCCAGCAGTTTAAGTCTCGGGAGAGGCGATGAGCAGTACTTC
clone_size: few; d_call: -; v_call: TRBV5-1; j_call: TRBJ1-2; cdr3_aa: CASSLAAGGYTF; cdr3_nt: TGCGCCAGCAGCTTGGCGGCAGGTGGCTACACCTTC
clone_size: -; d_call: -; v_call: TRBV12-3/TRBV12-4; j_call: TRBJ2-1; cdr3_aa: CASATHEAEMQFF; cdr3_nt: TGTGCCAGCGCCACACATGAAGCGGAAATGCAGTTCTTC
clone_size: -; d_call: -; v_call: TRBV20-1; j_call: TRBJ1-6; cdr3_aa: CSAKFATGKSPLHF; cdr3_nt: TGCAGTGCTAAGTTCGCGACGGGTAAATCACCCCTCCACTTT
clone_size: -; d_call: -; v_call: TRBV6-2/TRBV6-3; j_call: TRBJ2-7; cdr3_aa: CASSYGQWYEQYF; cdr3_nt: TGTGCCAGCAGTTACGGACAGTGGTACGAGCAGTACTTC
clone_size: -; d_call: TRBD1; v_call: TRBV6-8; j_call: TRBJ1-5; cdr3_aa: CASSYTGTGVSNQPQHF; cdr3_nt: TGTGCCAGCAGTTACACTGGGACAGGGGTTTCCAATCAGCCCCAGCATTTT
clone_size: -; d_call: -; v_call: TRBV3-1; j_call: TRBJ2-7; cdr3_aa: CASSQGSSKSYEQYF; cdr3_nt: TGTGCCAGCAGCCAAGGATCCAGTAAGAGTTACGAGCAGTACTTC
clone_size: few; d_call: -; v_call: TRBV20-1; j_call: TRBJ2-7; cdr3_aa: CSAQGGVGEQYF; cdr3_nt: TGCAGTGCTCAAGGAGGCGTCGGCGAGCAGTACTTC
clone_size: few; d_call: -; v_call: TRBV5-1; j_call: TRBJ2-1; cdr3_aa: CASSLGDSLYNEQFF; cdr3_nt: TGCGCCAGCAGCTTGGGTGACTCCCTGTACAATGAGCAGTTCTTC
clone_size: -; d_call: -; v_call: TRBV20-1; j_call: TRBJ2-7; cdr3_aa: CSARPPQTLYEQYF; cdr3_nt: TGCAGTGCCAGGCCCCCACAAACCCTATACGAGCAGTACTTC
clone_size: -; d_call: -; v_call: TRBV20-1; j_call: TRBJ2-1; cdr3_aa: CSANLALADNEQFF; cdr3_nt: TGCAGTGCTAATCTAGCACTCGCTGACAATGAGCAGTTCTTC
clone_size: -; d_call: TRBD1; v_call: TRBV29-1; j_call: TRBJ2-7; cdr3_aa: CSVGPQGGEDEQYF; cdr3_nt: TGCAGCGTTGGACCCCAAGGGGGCGAGGACGAGCAGTACTTC
clone_size: -; d_call: TRBD1; v_call: TRBV20-1; j_call: TRBJ1-2; cdr3_aa: CSAPGQGNYGYTF; cdr3_nt: TGCAGTGCTCCGGGACAGGGGAACTATGGCTACACCTTC